The TCR beta chain described here comes from a study of shared clonotypes between healthy human individuals. Data came from immunoSEQ multiplex PCR; TCRdb stores just in-frame clones and leaves some out. The sample shows some 650,000 clones, roughly 97% of them seen only once. Healthy adults negative for HIV, lacking recent acute infections or vaccinations, served as donors. The germline V gene has CDR1 SGHDT and CDR2 YYEEEE. V shed 0 bases, J shed 1 base, and the junction held 0 bases outside the gene matches. This CDR3 is 15 amino acids long. This TCR was recovered from a woman under 40 in good health. What was sequenced was naive CD4+ T cells sorted from blood. Subset here: CD45RA+ positively selected. The chain couples TRBV5-6 to TRBJ1-1; 10 bases align to TRBD1. The CDR3 DNA reads TGTGCCAGCAGCTTGGGGGACAGGGGGAACACTGAAGCTTTCTTT. Its protein is CASSLGDRGNTEAFF.